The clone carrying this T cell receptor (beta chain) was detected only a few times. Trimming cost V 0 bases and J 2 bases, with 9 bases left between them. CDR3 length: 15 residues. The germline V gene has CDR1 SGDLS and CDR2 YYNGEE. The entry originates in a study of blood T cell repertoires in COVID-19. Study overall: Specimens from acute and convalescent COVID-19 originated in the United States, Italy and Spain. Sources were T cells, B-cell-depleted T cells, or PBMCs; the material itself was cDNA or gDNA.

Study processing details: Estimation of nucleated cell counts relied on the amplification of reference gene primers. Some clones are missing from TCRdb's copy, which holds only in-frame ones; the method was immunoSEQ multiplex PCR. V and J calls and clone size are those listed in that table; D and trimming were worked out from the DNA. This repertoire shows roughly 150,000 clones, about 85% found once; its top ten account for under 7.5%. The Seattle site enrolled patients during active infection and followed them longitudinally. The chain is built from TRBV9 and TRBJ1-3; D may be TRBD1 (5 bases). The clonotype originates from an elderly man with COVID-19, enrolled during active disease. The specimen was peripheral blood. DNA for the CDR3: TGTGCCAGCAGCGTAGGTGAAGGGGCTGGAAACACCATATATTTT. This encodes CASSVGEGAGNTIYF.